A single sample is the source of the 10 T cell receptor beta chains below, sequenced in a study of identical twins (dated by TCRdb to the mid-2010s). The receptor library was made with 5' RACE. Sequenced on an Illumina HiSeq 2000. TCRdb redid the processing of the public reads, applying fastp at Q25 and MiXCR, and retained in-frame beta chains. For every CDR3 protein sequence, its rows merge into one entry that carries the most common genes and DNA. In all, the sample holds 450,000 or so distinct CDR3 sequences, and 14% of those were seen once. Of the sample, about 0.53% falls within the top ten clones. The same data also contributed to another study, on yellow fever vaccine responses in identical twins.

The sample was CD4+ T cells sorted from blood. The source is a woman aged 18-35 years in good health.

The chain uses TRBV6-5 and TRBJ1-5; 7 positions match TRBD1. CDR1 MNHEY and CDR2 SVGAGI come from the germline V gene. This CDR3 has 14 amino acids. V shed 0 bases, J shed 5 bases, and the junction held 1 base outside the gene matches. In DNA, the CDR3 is TGTGCCAGCAGTTACTCAGGGGGCGATCAGCCCCAGCATTTT. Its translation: CASSYSGGDQPQHF.

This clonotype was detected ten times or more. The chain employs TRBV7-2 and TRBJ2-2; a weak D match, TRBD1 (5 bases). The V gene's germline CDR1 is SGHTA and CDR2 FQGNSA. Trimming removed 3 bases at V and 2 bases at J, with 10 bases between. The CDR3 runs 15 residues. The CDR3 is CASSFDSPNTGELFF. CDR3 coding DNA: TGTGCCAGCAGCTTTGACAGCCCAAACACCGGGGAGCTGTTTTTT.

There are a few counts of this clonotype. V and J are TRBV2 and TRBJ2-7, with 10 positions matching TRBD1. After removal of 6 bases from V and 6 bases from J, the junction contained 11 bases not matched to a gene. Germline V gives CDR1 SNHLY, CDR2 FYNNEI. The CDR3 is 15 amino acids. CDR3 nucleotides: TGTGCCAGCAGGCAGGCGGGACAGGGGACCTTCGAGCAGTACTTC. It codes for CASRQAGQGTFEQYF.

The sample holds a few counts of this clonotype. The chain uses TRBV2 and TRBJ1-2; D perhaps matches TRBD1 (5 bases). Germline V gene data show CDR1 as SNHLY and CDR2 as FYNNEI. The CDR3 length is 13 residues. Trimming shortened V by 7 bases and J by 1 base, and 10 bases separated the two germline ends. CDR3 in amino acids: CASKGEYNYGYTF. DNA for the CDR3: TGTGCCAGCAAAGGGGAATATAACTATGGCTACACCTTC.

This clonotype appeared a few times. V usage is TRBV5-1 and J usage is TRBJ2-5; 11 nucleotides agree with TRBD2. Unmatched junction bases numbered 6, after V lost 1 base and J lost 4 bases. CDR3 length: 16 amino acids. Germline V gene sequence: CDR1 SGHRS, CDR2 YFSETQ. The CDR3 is CASSLRPSGGTETQYF. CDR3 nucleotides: TGCGCCAGCAGCTTGCGGCCTAGCGGGGGGACAGAGACCCAGTACTTC.

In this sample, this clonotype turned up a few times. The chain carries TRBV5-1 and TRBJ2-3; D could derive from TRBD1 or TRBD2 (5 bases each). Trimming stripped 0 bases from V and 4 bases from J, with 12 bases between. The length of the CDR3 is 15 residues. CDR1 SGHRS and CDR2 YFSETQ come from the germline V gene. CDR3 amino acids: CASSLVGTISDTQYF. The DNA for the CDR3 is TGCGCCAGCAGCTTGGTCGGGACGATATCAGATACGCAGTATTTT. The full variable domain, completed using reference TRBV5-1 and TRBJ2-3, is KAGVTQTPRYLIKTRGQQVTLSCSPISGHRSVSWYQQTPGQGLQFLFEYFSETQRNKGNFPGRFSGRQFSNSRSEMNVSTLELGDSALYLCASSLVGTISDTQYFGPGTRLTVL.

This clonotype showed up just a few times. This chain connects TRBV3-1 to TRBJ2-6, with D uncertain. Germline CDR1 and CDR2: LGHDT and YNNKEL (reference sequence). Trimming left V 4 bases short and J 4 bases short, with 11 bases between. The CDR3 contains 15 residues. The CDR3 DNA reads TGTGCCAGCAGCCCTAATCTGGGGGGGGCCAACGTCCTGACTTTC. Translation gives CASSPNLGGANVLTF.

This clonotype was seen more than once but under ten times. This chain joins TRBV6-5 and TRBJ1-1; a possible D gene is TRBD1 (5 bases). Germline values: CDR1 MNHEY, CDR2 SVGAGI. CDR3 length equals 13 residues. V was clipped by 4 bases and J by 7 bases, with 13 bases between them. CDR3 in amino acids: CASSFFRGGEAFF. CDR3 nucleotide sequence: TGTGCCAGCAGTTTTTTTCGGGGGGGTGAAGCTTTCTTT.

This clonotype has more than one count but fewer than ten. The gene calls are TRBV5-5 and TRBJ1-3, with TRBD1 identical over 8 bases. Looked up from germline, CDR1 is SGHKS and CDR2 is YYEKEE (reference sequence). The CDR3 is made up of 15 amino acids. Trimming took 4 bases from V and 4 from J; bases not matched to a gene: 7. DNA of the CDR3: TGTGCCAGCAGCGAACCCGCAGGGGGCGGAAACACCATATATTTT. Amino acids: CASSEPAGGGNTIYF.

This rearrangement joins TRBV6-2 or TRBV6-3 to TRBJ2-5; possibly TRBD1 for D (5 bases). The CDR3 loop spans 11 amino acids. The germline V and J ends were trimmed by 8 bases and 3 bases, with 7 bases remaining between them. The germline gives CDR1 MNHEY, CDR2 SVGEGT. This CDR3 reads CASLQEETQYF. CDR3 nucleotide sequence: TGTGCCAGCTTACAGGAAGAGACCCAGTACTTC.